This T cell receptor beta chain stems from a study of T cell clones after liver transplantation. Sequencing was performed with immunoSEQ multiplex PCR; in TCRdb, only in-frame clones are kept and a portion is missing. The repertoire holds nearly 15,000 clones, with 82% as singletons. The CDR3 runs 14 residues. Germline-derived CDR1 and CDR2 are LNHNV and YYDKDF (reference sequence). V gave up 1 base and J gave up 0 bases, with 7 bases separating them. This clone was observed a handful of times. Sequenced here: CD8+ T cells from blood, sampled about 50 months after liver transplant. The genes are TRBV15 and TRBJ2-7; a possible D gene is TRBD1 (6 bases). The TCR was taken from a human patient who received a liver transplant. A subset of T cells may come from the graft donor. CDR3 in amino acids: CATSRVDSSYEQYF. The CDR3 DNA is TGTGCCACCAGCAGAGTGGACAGCTCCTACGAGCAGTACTTC.